This T cell receptor (beta chain) was sequenced in a study of blood T cell repertoires in COVID-19. About the research overall: Both acute and convalescent COVID-19 samples were obtained from the United States, Italy and Spain. PBMCs, B-cell-depleted T cells, or T cells were the source of the cDNA or gDNA that made up the material.

How the authors handled the data: Reference gene primer amplification yielded estimated nucleated cell counts. Clones were sequenced by immunoSEQ multiplex PCR, and TCRdb holds only the in-frame ones, with some missing. Clonal size and the V and J genes are those of that table, whereas D and trimming came from the DNA. Of roughly 160,000 clones in the sample, roughly 90% were seen once. The germline V gene encodes CDR1 MDHEN and CDR2 SYDVKM. V trimming: 3 bases; J trimming: 2 bases; junction bases outside the gene matches: 3. CDR3 length: 15 amino acids. This sequence joins TRBV28 and TRBJ1-5; the match to TRBD1 covers 8 bases. The sample taken for sequencing was peripheral blood. This receptor was obtained from a man aged 45-65 years with acute or convalescent COVID-19. DNA for the CDR3: TGTGCCAGCAGTTTTGGGGGACAGGGCAATCAGCCCCAGCATTTT. It yields the protein CASSFGGQGNQPQHF.